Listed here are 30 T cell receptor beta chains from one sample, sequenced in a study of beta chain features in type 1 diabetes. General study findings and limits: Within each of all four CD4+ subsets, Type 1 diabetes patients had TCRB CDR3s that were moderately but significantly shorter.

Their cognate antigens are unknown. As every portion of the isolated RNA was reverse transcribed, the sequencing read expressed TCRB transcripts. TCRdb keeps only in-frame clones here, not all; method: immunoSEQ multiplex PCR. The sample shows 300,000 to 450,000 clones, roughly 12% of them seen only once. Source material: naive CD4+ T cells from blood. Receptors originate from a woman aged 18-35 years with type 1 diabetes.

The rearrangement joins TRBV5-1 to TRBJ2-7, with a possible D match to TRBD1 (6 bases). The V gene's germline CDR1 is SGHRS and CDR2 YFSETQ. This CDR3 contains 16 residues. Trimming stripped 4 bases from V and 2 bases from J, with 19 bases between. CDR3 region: CASSRVGAVSTYEQYF. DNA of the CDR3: TGCGCCAGCAGCCGGGTGGGGGCTGTGTCGACCTACGAGCAGTACTTC.

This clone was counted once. CDR3 in DNA: TGTGCCAGCAGTGAATATCTGAACACCGGGGAGCTGTTTTTT. This gives the protein CASSEYLNTGELFF. The V and J genes are TRBV25-1 and TRBJ2-2; unclear D gene. The CDR3 covers 14 residues. CDR1 and CDR2 (germline): MGHDK, SYGVNS. V lost 0 bases and J lost 1, with 3 bases in between.

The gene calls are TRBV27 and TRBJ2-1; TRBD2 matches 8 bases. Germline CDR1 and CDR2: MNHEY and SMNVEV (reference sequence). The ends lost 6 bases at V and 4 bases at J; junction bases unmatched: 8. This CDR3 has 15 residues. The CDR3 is CASSPTSAQYNEQFF. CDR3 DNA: TGTGCCAGCAGCCCGACTAGCGCCCAATACAATGAGCAGTTCTTC.

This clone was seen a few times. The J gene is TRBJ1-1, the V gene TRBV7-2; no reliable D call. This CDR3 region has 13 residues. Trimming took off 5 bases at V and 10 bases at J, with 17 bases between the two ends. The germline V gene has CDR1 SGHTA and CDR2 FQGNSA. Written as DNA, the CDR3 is TGTGCCAGCAGCCTCAATTCGGGTATAGGAGCTTTCTTT. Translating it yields CASSLNSGIGAFF.

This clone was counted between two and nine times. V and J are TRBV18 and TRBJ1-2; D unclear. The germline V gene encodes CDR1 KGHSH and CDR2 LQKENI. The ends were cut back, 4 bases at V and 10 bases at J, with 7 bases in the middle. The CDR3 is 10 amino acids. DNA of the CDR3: TGTGCCAGCTCACAAACTGTCTACACCTTC. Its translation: CASSQTVYTF.

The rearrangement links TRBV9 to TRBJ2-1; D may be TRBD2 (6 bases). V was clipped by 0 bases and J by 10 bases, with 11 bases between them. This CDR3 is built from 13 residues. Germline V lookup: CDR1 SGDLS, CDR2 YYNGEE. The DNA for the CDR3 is TGTGCCAGCAGCGTAGTGGGAGGCGAGGAGCAGTTCTTC. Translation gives CASSVVGGEEQFF.

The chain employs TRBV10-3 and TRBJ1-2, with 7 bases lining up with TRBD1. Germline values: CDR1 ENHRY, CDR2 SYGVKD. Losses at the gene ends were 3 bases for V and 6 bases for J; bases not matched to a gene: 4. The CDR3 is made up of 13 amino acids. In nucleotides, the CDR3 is TGTGCCATCAGTGAATCAGGGGGGAATGGCTACACCTTC. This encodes CAISESGGNGYTF.

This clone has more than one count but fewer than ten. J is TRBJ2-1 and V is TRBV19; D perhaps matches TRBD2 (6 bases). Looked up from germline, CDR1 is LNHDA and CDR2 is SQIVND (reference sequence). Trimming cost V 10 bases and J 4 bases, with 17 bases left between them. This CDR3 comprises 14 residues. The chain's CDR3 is CATVDQAGYNEQFF. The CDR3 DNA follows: TGTGCCACCGTGGACCAAGCGGGTTACAATGAGCAGTTCTTC.

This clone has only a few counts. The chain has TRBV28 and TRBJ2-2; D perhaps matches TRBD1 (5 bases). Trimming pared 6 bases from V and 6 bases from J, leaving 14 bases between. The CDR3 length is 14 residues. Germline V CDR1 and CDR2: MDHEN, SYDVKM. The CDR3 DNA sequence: TGTGCCAGCAGGCTCTCAGGGCCCGCCGGGGAGCTGTTTTTT. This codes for CASRLSGPAGELFF.

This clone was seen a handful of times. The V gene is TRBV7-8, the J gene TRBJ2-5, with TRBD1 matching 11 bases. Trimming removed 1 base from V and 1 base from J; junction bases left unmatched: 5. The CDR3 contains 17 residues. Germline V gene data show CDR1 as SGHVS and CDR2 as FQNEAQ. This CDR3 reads CASSLVGQGAVQETQYF. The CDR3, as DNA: TGTGCCAGCAGCTTAGTTGGACAGGGGGCCGTCCAAGAGACCCAGTACTTC.

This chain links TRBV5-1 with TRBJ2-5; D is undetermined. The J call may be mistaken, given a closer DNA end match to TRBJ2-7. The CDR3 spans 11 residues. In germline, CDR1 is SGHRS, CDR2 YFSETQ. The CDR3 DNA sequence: TGCGCCAGCAGCCTCCACTACGAGCAGTACTTC. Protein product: CASSLHYEQYF.

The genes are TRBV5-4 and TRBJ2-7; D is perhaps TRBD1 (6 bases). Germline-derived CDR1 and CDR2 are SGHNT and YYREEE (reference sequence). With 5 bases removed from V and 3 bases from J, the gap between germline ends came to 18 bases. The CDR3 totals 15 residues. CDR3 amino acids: CASRALPGQGYEQYF. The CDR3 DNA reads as TGTGCCAGCAGAGCCCTACCGGGACAAGGCTACGAGCAGTACTTC.

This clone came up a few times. The CDR3 region has the DNA TGCGCCAGCAGCCCTGACAGGGGGCGGTACGAGCAGTACTTC. It is translated as CASSPDRGRYEQYF. The chain joins TRBV5-1 to TRBJ2-7, with TRBD1 matching over 10 bases. There are 14 residues in the CDR3. The V and J ends lost 4 bases and 4 bases, in that order; junction bases with no gene match: 5. From germline, CDR1 is SGHRS and CDR2 YFSETQ.

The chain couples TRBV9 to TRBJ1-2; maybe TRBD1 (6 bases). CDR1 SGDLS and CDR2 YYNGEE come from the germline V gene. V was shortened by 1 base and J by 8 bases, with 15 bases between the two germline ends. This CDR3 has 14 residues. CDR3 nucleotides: TGTGCCAGCAGCGTAACTACAGGGCGGCAAGGCTACACCTTC. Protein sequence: CASSVTTGRQGYTF.

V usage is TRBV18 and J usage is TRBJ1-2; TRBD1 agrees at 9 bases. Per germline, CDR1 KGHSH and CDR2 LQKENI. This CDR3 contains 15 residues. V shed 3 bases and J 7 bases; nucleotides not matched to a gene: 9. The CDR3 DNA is TGTGCCAGCTCACCGTATCTGGACAGGGGTGGTGGCTACACCTTC. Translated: CASSPYLDRGGGYTF.

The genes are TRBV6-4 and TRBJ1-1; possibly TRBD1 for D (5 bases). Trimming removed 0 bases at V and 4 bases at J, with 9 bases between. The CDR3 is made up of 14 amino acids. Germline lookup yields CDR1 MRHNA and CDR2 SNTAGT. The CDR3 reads CASSDSGGSTEAFF. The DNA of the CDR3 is TGTGCCAGCAGTGACTCCGGGGGTTCCACTGAAGCTTTCTTT.

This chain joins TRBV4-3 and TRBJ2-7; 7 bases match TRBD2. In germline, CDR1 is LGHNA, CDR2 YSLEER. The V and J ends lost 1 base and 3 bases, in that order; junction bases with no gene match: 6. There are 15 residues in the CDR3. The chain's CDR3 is CASSQAHGGNYEQYF. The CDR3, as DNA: TGCGCCAGCAGCCAAGCTCACGGGGGGAACTACGAGCAGTACTTC.

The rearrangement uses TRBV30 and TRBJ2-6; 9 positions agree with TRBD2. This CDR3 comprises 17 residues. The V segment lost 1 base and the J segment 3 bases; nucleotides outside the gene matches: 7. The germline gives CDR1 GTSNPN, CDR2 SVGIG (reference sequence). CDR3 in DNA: TGTGCCTGGAGTGGCGGGAGGGTTCGCCTTGGGGCCAACGTCCTGACTTTC. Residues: CAWSGGRVRLGANVLTF.

DNA for the CDR3: TGTGCCAGCTGGCCGGGACAGGGGCGTCGCGAGCAGTACTTC. Its translation: CASWPGQGRREQYF. V and J are TRBV2 and TRBJ2-7; 10 positions agree with TRBD1. The CDR3 covers 14 residues. In germline, CDR1 is SNHLY, CDR2 FYNNEI. V lost 8 bases to trimming and J lost 6 bases; unmatched junction nucleotides: 10.

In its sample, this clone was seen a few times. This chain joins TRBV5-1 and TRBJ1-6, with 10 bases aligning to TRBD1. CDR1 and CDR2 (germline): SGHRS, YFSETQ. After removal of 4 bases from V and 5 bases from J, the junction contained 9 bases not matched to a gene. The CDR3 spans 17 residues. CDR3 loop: CASSQRTGGVDNSPLHF. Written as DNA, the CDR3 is TGCGCCAGCAGCCAGCGGACAGGGGGAGTTGATAATTCACCCCTCCACTTT.

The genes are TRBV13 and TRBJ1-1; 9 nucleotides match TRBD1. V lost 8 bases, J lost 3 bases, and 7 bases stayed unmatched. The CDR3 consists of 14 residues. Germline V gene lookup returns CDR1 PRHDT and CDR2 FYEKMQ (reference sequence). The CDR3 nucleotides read TGTGCCAGCCAGAGGGACAGGGAGGACACTGAAGCTTTCTTT. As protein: CASQRDREDTEAFF.

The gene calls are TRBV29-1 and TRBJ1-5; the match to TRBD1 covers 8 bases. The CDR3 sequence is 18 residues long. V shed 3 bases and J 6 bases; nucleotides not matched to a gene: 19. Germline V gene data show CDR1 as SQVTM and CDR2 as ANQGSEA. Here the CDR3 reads CSVEMGPAGGASSQPQHF. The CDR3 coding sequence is TGCAGCGTTGAGATGGGGCCGGCAGGGGGCGCATCAAGTCAGCCCCAGCATTTT.

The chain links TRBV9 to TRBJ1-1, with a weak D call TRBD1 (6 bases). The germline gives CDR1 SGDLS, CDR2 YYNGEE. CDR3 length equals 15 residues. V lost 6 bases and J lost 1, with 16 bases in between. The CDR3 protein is CASKRGGSGNTEAFF. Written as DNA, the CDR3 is TGTGCCAGCAAGAGGGGGGGGTCTGGGAACACTGAAGCTTTCTTT.

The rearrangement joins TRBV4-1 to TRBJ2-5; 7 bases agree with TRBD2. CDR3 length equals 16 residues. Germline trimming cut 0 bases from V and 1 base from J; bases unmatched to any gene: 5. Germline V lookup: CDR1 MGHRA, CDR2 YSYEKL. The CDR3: CASSQDPAGLQETQYF. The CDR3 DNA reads TGCGCCAGCAGCCAAGACCCAGCGGGGCTCCAAGAGACCCAGTACTTC.

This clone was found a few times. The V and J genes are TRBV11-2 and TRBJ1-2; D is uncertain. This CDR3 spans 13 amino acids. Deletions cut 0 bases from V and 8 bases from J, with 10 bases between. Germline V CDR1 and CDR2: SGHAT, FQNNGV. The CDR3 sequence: CASSLDGKWGYTF. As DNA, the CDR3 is TGTGCCAGCAGCTTAGACGGGAAGTGGGGCTACACCTTC.

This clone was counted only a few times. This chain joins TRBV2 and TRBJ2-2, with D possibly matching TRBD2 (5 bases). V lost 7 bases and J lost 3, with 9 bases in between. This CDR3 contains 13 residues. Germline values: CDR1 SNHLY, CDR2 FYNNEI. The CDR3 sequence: CASKAGYTGELFF. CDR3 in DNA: TGTGCCAGCAAGGCGGGTTACACCGGGGAGCTGTTTTTT.

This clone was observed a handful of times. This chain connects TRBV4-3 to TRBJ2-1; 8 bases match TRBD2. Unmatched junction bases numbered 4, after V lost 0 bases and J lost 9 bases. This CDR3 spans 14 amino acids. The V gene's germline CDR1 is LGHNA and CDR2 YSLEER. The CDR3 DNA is TGCGCCAGCAGCCAAGATGTCCTAGCGGGTGAGCAGTTCTTC. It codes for CASSQDVLAGEQFF.

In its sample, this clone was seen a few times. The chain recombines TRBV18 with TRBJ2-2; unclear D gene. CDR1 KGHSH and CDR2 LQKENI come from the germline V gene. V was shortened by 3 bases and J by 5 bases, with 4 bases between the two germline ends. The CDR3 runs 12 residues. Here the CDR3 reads CASSPNTGELFF. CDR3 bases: TGTGCCAGCTCACCTAATACCGGGGAGCTGTTTTTT.

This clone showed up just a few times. CDR3 sequence reads: CASSRDRGLTEAFF. CDR3 sequence (DNA): TGTGCCAGCAGCCGAGACAGGGGACTAACTGAAGCTTTCTTT. The rearrangement links TRBV6-4 to TRBJ1-1; 8 bases align to TRBD1. Per the germline V gene, CDR1 is MRHNA and CDR2 is SNTAGT. Trimming took 6 bases from V and 5 from J; bases not matched to a gene: 8. The CDR3 sequence is 14 residues long.

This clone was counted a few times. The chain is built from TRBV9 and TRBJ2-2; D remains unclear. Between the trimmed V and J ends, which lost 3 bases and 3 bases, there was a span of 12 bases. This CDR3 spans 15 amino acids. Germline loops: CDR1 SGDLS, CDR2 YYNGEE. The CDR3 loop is CASSGDRVHTGELFF. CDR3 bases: TGTGCCAGCAGCGGTGACCGGGTTCACACCGGGGAGCTGTTTTTT.